This TCR beta chain was sequenced in a study of circulating CD8 cells and anti-PD-1 response in melanoma. From live CD3+CD8+TCRalphabeta+ cells, four PD-1 and/or TIGIT subsets were sorted. Using roughly 14 ng of total RNA, TCR libraries were made with the QIAseq Immune Repertoire TCR panel. TCRdb re-called the reads with MiXCR, one entry per CDR3 protein. The table lists some 270 distinct CDR3 sequences, around 5.4% of them singletons, with roughly two fifths in the top ten. General study findings and limits: Generally, no replicate experiments were performed.

The CDR3 contains 17 residues. V shed 6 bases and J shed 4 bases, with 21 bases lying between them. Germline CDR1 is MDHEN and CDR2 is SYDVKM. This clonotype has a handful of counts. As yet, its antigen is unknown. This specimen was CD8+ T cells from PBMCs, taken at baseline or after one month of anti-PD-1 therapy (not recorded which). The V call is TRBV28, the J call TRBJ2-2, with D possibly matching TRBD1 (6 bases). The clonotype comes from a human donor with melanoma. The CDR3 spells CASSGWAYRVSTGELFF. The CDR3 nucleotides are TGTGCCAGCAGCGGTTGGGCGTACAGGGTGTCCACCGGGGAGCTGTTTTTT.